This T cell receptor beta chain was sequenced in a study of Ad26.COV2.S vaccination and SARS-CoV-2 variants. About the research overall: By the intramuscular route, Ad26.COV2.S was given once, or twice 56 days apart. General observations from the study: Placebo recipients trailed vaccine recipients in spike-specific TCR breadth. Responses of spike-specific T cells (both CD8+ and CD4+) reportedly showed substantial breadth after vaccination.

The ends lost 6 bases at V and 1 base at J; junction bases unmatched: 0. The CDR3 loop spans 13 amino acids. The germline V gene encodes CDR1 SGHTA and CDR2 FQGNSA. In the case of this clone: Its antigen is currently unknown.

The table came from immunoSEQ multiplex PCR; TCRdb's copy has only in-frame clones and leaves some out. Of about 350,000 clones in the sample, less than 90% were seen once. The treatment was: some 20 received Ad26.COV2.S at low or high dose, single or two shots; a few received placebo; per-sample allocation not given. At day 63 after the first vaccine or placebo injection, samples were drawn. Within Boston, the person who donated was an adult of 18-55 years. The chain uses TRBV7-2 and TRBJ1-1; 9 nucleotides match TRBD1. Sequenced here: peripheral blood, sampled in a trial of Ad26.COV2.S vaccine versus placebo. The receptor comes from a person aged 18-65 years who received the Ad26.COV2.S COVID-19 vaccine or a placebo. CDR3 amino acids: CASRDRGNTEAFF. Here the CDR3 DNA reads TGTGCCAGCAGGGACAGGGGGAACACTGAAGCTTTCTTT.